This is a list of T cell receptor beta chains from one sample in a study of blood T cells in healthy people across ages. TCRdb reprocessed the 5' RACE reads with MiXCR, giving one entry per CDR3 protein. The sample has 700,000 to 800,000 distinct CDR3 sequences, around 46% seen once. Input material: blood. The receptors were gathered from a woman in her sixties or seventies in good health. Each CDR3 is given with its conserved first and last residue. A D gene is named only where the DNA matches it firmly.

J gene: TRBJ2-3; D gene: -; V gene: TRBV12-3/TRBV12-4; CDR3 protein: CASSPRNYRGNTDTQYF
J gene: TRBJ2-7; D gene: -; V gene: TRBV18; CDR3 protein: CASSPPGLGGFNEQYF
J gene: TRBJ2-3; D gene: -; V gene: TRBV29-1; CDR3 protein: CSVERAGGSTDTQYF
J gene: TRBJ2-3; D gene: -; V gene: TRBV2; CDR3 protein: CASSEGGTDTQYF
J gene: TRBJ2-3; D gene: -; V gene: TRBV11-1; CDR3 protein: CASSLGGSSGTDTQYF
J gene: TRBJ2-7; D gene: -; V gene: TRBV6-2/TRBV6-3; CDR3 protein: CASSYSTFSDYEQYF
J gene: TRBJ1-2; D gene: TRBD1; V gene: TRBV20-1; CDR3 protein: CSARDQGAGYTF
J gene: TRBJ2-1; D gene: TRBD1; V gene: TRBV5-1; CDR3 protein: CASSGQGSEQFF
J gene: TRBJ2-2; D gene: -; V gene: TRBV29-1; CDR3 protein: CSVNPGNTGELFF
J gene: TRBJ2-1; D gene: -; V gene: TRBV20-1; CDR3 protein: CSAREGLARGEQFF
J gene: TRBJ2-7; D gene: TRBD2; V gene: TRBV7-2; CDR3 protein: CASSPYGTSGRATEQYF
J gene: TRBJ1-2; D gene: TRBD1; V gene: TRBV2; CDR3 protein: CASTIDREDGYTF
J gene: TRBJ2-7; D gene: -; V gene: TRBV7-2; CDR3 protein: CASSLATYEQYF
J gene: TRBJ2-3; D gene: -; V gene: TRBV11-2; CDR3 protein: CASTWDGPRGTDTQYF
J gene: TRBJ2-3; D gene: TRBD1; V gene: TRBV10-3; CDR3 protein: CAIRTGQGLADTQYF
J gene: TRBJ2-5; D gene: TRBD2; V gene: TRBV6-2/TRBV6-3; CDR3 protein: CASSYPSAGGQETQYF
J gene: TRBJ2-3; D gene: TRBD1; V gene: TRBV6-5; CDR3 protein: CASGKGAGDAQYF
J gene: TRBJ2-6; D gene: -; V gene: TRBV6-1; CDR3 protein: CASSEKHSGANVLTF
J gene: TRBJ2-5; D gene: TRBD2; V gene: TRBV5-1; CDR3 protein: CASSLGAGARQETQYF
J gene: TRBJ2-1; D gene: TRBD2; V gene: TRBV12-3/TRBV12-4; CDR3 protein: CASRKWEGGSYNEQFF
J gene: TRBJ2-5; D gene: -; V gene: TRBV2; CDR3 protein: CASSPMVVQETQYF
J gene: TRBJ2-1; D gene: -; V gene: TRBV11-2; CDR3 protein: CASSSPFSSDSYNEQFF
J gene: TRBJ2-5; D gene: -; V gene: TRBV27; CDR3 protein: CASSPPPYTGFQETQYF
J gene: TRBJ1-5; D gene: -; V gene: TRBV7-2; CDR3 protein: CASSLGPEGNQPQHF
J gene: TRBJ2-1; D gene: TRBD2; V gene: TRBV12-3/TRBV12-4; CDR3 protein: CASSKGLEQFF
J gene: TRBJ2-7; D gene: -; V gene: TRBV29-1; CDR3 protein: CSVGGRAGSYEQYF
J gene: TRBJ1-6; D gene: -; V gene: TRBV10-3; CDR3 protein: CAISGLGVTYNSLLHF
J gene: TRBJ1-5; D gene: -; V gene: TRBV11-2; CDR3 protein: CASSFSGDSNQPQHF
J gene: TRBJ2-7; D gene: -; V gene: TRBV14; CDR3 protein: CASSQEVPSYEQYF
J gene: TRBJ1-5; D gene: -; V gene: TRBV7-3; CDR3 protein: CASSLSQEQPQHF
J gene: TRBJ2-7; D gene: -; V gene: TRBV5-8; CDR3 protein: CASSPGAGVSYEQYF
J gene: TRBJ2-6; D gene: -; V gene: TRBV6-2/TRBV6-3; CDR3 protein: CASSYDSGGGSGANVLTF
J gene: TRBJ2-1; D gene: TRBD2; V gene: TRBV7-9; CDR3 protein: CASSLVGGSGGPSSYNEQFF
J gene: TRBJ2-1; D gene: -; V gene: TRBV7-3; CDR3 protein: CASSSDREQFF